This entry features one TCR beta chain sequence. Germline CDR1 and CDR2: SEHNR and FQNEAQ (reference sequence). Trimming took 0 bases from V and 4 from J, leaving 22 bases between them. This CDR3 is built from 19 residues. This sample was included in a study of T cells in tuberculosis. The overall study: In South Africa, adults with active tuberculosis were compared with IGRA-negative and latently infected IGRA-positive adolescents. Within 7 days of starting treatment, or before, PBMC were stored.

The method was immunoSEQ multiplex PCR; TCRdb's version includes in-frame clones alone and lacks a portion of them. The sample records about 34,000 clones, roughly 93% being singletons. Time point given: new active TB diagnosis, blood taken before or within 7 days of starting treatment. HIV-seronegative South African adults aged 18 years or older had newly diagnosed active tuberculosis. The specimen comprised PBMCs, sampled at tuberculosis diagnosis. The clonotype originates from an adult with tuberculosis. The chain is built from TRBV7-9 and TRBJ1-5; a weak D match, TRBD1 (6 bases). CDR3 sequence: CASSLASGTGTFWNQPQHF. The CDR3 DNA reads as TGTGCCAGCAGCTTAGCCAGCGGCACAGGGACCTTTTGGAATCAGCCCCAGCATTTT. Combining the CDR3 with reference TRBV7-9 and TRBJ1-5 gives the whole variable domain DTGVSQNPRHKITKRGQNVTFRCDPISEHNRLYWYRQTLGQGPEFLTYFQNEAQLEKSRLLSDRFSAERPKGSFSTLEIQRTEQGDSAMYLCASSLASGTGTFWNQPQHFGDGTRLSIL.